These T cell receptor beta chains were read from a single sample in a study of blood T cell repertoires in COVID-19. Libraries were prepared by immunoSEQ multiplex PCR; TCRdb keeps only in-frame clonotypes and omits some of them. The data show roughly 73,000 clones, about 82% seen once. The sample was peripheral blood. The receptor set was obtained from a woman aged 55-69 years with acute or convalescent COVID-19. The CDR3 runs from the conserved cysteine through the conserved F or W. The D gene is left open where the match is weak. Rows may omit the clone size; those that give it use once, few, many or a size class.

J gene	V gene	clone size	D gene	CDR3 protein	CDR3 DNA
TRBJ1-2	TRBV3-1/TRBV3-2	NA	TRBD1	CASSQTTGGNYGYTF	TGTGCCAGCAGCCAGACGACAGGGGGGAACTATGGCTACACCTTC
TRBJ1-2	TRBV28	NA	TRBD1	CASSLDARDRGDGYTF	TGTGCCAGCAGTTTAGATGCCCGGGACAGGGGGGACGGCTACACCTTC
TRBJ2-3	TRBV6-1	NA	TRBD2	CASSASTSGRTDTQYF	TGTGCCAGCAGTGCCTCGACTAGCGGACGCACAGATACGCAGTATTTT
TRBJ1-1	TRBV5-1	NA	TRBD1	CASSLVLGTVVTEAFF	TGCGCCAGCAGCTTGGTTTTAGGGACAGTAGTTACTGAAGCTTTCTTT
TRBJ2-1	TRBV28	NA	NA	CASSDTVRGFF	TGTGCCAGCAGTGACACGGTGCGGGGGTTCTTC
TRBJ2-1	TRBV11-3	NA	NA	CASSPRVGFSSGNEQFF	TGTGCCAGCAGCCCCCGGGTCGGGTTTTCATCGGGCAATGAGCAGTTCTTC
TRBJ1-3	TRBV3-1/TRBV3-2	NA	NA	CASSQSQGFGNTIYF	TGTGCCAGCAGCCAATCACAGGGATTTGGAAACACCATATATTTT
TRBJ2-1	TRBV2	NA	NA	CASARGGLYNEQFF	TGTGCCAGCGCCCGCGGGGGCCTCTACAATGAGCAGTTCTTC
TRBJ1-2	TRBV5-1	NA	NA	CASSLLTPDYGYTF	TGCGCCAGCAGCTTACTGACACCCGACTATGGCTACACCTTC
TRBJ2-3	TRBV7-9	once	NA	CASSPHLLAGATDTQYF	TGTGCCAGCAGCCCTCACCTTCTCGCAGGGGCCACAGATACGCAGTATTTT
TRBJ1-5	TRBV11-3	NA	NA	CASSLAWRASNQPQHF	TGTGCCAGCAGCTTAGCCTGGAGAGCTAGCAATCAGCCCCAGCATTTT
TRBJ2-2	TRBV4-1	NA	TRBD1	CASSQDGTGGVAGELFF	TGCGCCAGCAGCCAAGACGGGACAGGGGGCGTCGCCGGGGAGCTGTTTTTT
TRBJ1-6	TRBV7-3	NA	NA	CANPPEVRGEIGSPLHF	TGTGCCAACCCACCAGAGGTCAGGGGAGAGATTGGGTCACCCCTCCACTTT
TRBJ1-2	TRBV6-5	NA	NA	CASSAGMRRYGYTF	TGTGCCAGCAGCGCCGGAATGAGGCGATATGGCTACACCTTC
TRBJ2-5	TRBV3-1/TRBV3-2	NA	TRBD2	CASSRYGGGAIRTQYF	TGTGCCAGCAGCCGGTACGGCGGGGGGGCCATACGGACCCAGTACTTC
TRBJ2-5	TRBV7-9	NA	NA	CASSLYSQNQETQYF	TGTGCCAGCAGCTTATACTCACAGAACCAAGAGACCCAGTACTTC
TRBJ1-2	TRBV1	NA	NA	CTSSPGGQGNYGYTF	TGCACCAGCAGCCCAGGAGGACAGGGTAACTATGGCTACACCTTC
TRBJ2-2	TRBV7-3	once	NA	CASSNSQGRNTGELFF	TGTGCCAGCAGCAACTCTCAGGGGAGGAACACCGGGGAGCTGTTTTTT
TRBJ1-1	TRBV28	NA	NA	CASSLIFGTEAFF	TGTGCCAGCAGTTTAATCTTCGGGACTGAAGCTTTCTTT
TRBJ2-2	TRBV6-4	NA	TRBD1	CASSLSGGNTGELFF	TGTGCCAGCAGTTTGTCAGGGGGGAACACCGGGGAGCTGTTTTTT
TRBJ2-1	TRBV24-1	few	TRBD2	CATSGNGGDSAGVDEQFF	TGTGCCACCAGTGGAAATGGGGGCGATTCAGCGGGAGTGGATGAGCAGTTCTTC
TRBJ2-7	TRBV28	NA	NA	CASSTTGLSYEQYF	TGTGCCAGCAGCACGACAGGTCTTTCCTACGAGCAGTACTTC
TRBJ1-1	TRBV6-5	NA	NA	CASRLGIRGNTEAFF	TGTGCCAGCAGGCTCGGCATAAGGGGTAACACTGAAGCTTTCTTT
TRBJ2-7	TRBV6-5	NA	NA	CASSYSSGQGGREQYF	TGTGCCAGCAGTTACTCGTCAGGGCAGGGCGGTCGGGAGCAGTACTTC
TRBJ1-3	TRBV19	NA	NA	CASRDSGSGNTIYF	TGTGCCAGTAGAGACTCCGGATCTGGAAACACCATATATTTT
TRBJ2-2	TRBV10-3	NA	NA	CAIRDSANTGELFF	TGTGCCATCAGGGACAGCGCGAACACCGGGGAGCTGTTTTTT
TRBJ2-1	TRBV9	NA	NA	CASSIGLVYNEQFF	TGTGCCAGCAGCATAGGACTGGTCTACAATGAGCAGTTCTTC
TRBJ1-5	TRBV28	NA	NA	CASSLLSGASRNQPQHF	TGTGCCAGCAGTTTATTATCAGGGGCCTCCCGCAATCAGCCCCAGCATTTT
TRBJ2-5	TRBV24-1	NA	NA	CATSELNPEAQYF	TGTGCCACCAGTGAGCTAAACCCGGAGGCCCAGTACTTC
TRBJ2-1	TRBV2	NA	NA	CASSAGSLRYEQFF	TGTGCCAGCAGTGCCGGGTCCCTTCGGTATGAGCAGTTCTTC
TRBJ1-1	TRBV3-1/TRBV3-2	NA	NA	CASSFFGETEAFF	TGTGCCAGCAGCTTCTTCGGGGAGACTGAAGCTTTCTTT
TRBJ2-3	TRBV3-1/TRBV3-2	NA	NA	CASSQARTGFTDTQYF	TGTGCCAGCAGCCAAGCCAGAACAGGGTTCACAGATACGCAGTATTTT